The 26 T cell receptor beta chains presented below share a single source sample, sequenced in a study of blood T cell repertoires in COVID-19. Only in-frame clones appear in the TCRdb table, and some are missing; sequencing was by immunoSEQ multiplex PCR. The profile shows 80,000 to 95,000 clones, more than 70% of them singletons. Sequencing input: peripheral blood. Receptors originate from a woman aged 70-85 years with acute or convalescent COVID-19.

CDR3 loop: CASRAGQGIYNEQFF. DNA for the CDR3: TGTGCCAGCAGGGCCGGACAGGGGATCTACAATGAGCAGTTCTTC. The genes are TRBV6-5 and TRBJ2-1; TRBD1 matches 9 bases. The length of the CDR3 is 15 residues. J gave up 3 bases and V 6 bases, and 6 bases lay outside the gene matches. The germline gives CDR1 MNHEY, CDR2 SVGAGI.

The chain has TRBV3-1 (or the pseudogene TRBV3-2) and TRBJ2-5; 7 bases fit TRBD1. Germline CDR1 and CDR2: LGHDT and YNNKEL (reference sequence). The CDR3 consists of 16 residues. The V segment lost 5 bases and the J segment 5 bases; nucleotides outside the gene matches: 14. This CDR3 reads CASSSPRPTGPETQYF. CDR3 in DNA: TGTGCCAGCAGCTCGCCCCGGCCGACAGGGCCCGAGACCCAGTACTTC.

V is TRBV5-4 and J is TRBJ2-2, with D maybe TRBD1 (7 bases). Germline V gene lookup returns CDR1 SGHNT and CDR2 YYREEE (reference sequence). This CDR3 is 15 amino acids long. The V gene lost 4 bases and the J gene lost 5 bases, with 15 bases spanning the gap. For the CDR3, the DNA is TGTGCCAGCAGCCAGGGAGGACAGGCGACCGGGGAGCTGTTTTTT. This translates into CASSQGGQATGELFF.

The chain is built from TRBV27 and TRBJ2-1; TRBD2 might be the D (6 bases). Trimming took off 3 bases at V and 0 bases at J, with 9 bases between the two ends. CDR3 size: 15 residues. In germline, CDR1 is MNHEY, CDR2 SMNVEV (reference sequence). As DNA, the CDR3 is TGTGCCAGCAGTTTCACAGCGGGCTCCTACAATGAGCAGTTCTTC. It encodes CASSFTAGSYNEQFF.

CDR3 coding DNA: TGTGCCAGCAGCACAATAGCTAGCGGGAGGGCCCCCTACAATGAGCAGTTCTTC. Amino acid sequence: CASSTIASGRAPYNEQFF. The rearrangement links TRBV9 to TRBJ2-1; 12 nucleotides match TRBD2. Trimming removed 4 bases from V and 2 bases from J; junction bases left unmatched: 10. The CDR3 consists of 18 residues. CDR1 and CDR2 from the germline V gene are SGDLS and YYNGEE.

The V call is TRBV2, the J call TRBJ2-2, with TRBD1 matching 9 bases. V shed 6 bases, J shed 4 bases, and the junction held 6 bases outside the gene matches. The CDR3 contains 15 residues. Germline assignment: CDR1 SNHLY and CDR2 FYNNEI. The CDR3 protein is CASRAGTGTTGELFF. CDR3 coding DNA: TGTGCCAGCAGGGCCGGGACAGGGACCACCGGGGAGCTGTTTTTT.

The chain recombines TRBV7-8 with TRBJ2-3; D may be TRBD1 (6 bases). Germline CDR1 reads SGHVS; CDR2 reads FQNEAQ. Between the trimmed V and J ends, which lost 7 bases and 3 bases, there was a span of 17 bases. This CDR3 spans 15 amino acids. The CDR3 spells CASTTQGSGTDTQYF. The CDR3 coding sequence is TGTGCCAGCACTACGCAGGGGAGCGGAACAGATACGCAGTATTTT. The whole variable domain, remainder taken from reference TRBV7-8 and TRBJ2-3, is GAGVSQSPRYKVAKRGQDVALRCDPISGHVSLFWYQQALGQGPEFLTYFQNEAQLDKSGLPSDRFFAERPEGSVSTLKIQRTQQEDSAVYLCASTTQGSGTDTQYFGPGTRLTVL.

A single count supports this clone. This chain connects TRBV21-1 to TRBJ1-5. TRBV21-1 is an annotated pseudogene. The CDR3 extends over 16 amino acids. CDR3 nucleotide sequence: TGTGCCAGCACCCGCCCCCAGAGGGTCGGCAATCAGCCCCAGCATTTT. This encodes CASTRPQRVGNQPQHF.

The V gene is TRBV13, the J gene TRBJ1-1; D is unresolved. CDR3 length: 15 amino acids. Trimming took 1 base from V and 6 from J, leaving 15 bases between them. Germline lookup yields CDR1 PRHDT and CDR2 FYEKMQ (reference sequence). CDR3 loop: CASSLVYSGVAEAFF. CDR3 DNA sequence: TGTGCCAGCAGCTTAGTCTACAGCGGGGTGGCTGAAGCTTTCTTT.

The chain recombines TRBV19 with TRBJ1-5; D gene uncertain. The CDR3 consists of 13 residues. Trimming left V 1 base short and J 6 bases short, with 7 bases between. Looked up from germline, CDR1 is LNHDA and CDR2 is SQIVND (reference sequence). The CDR3 is CASSIAEVQPQHF. CDR3 nucleotides: TGTGCCAGTAGTATAGCGGAGGTTCAGCCCCAGCATTTT. Full variable domain (outside the CDR3, taken from reference TRBV19 and TRBJ1-5): DGGITQSPKYLFRKEGQNVTLSCEQNLNHDAMYWYRQDPGQGLRLIYYSQIVNDFQKGDIAEGYSVSREKKESFPLTVTSAQKNPTAFYLCASSIAEVQPQHFGDGTRLSIL.

This chain links TRBV19 with TRBJ1-3; no firm D call. CDR1 is LNHDA, CDR2 SQIVND, per germline (reference sequence). Trimming took 1 base from V and 8 from J, leaving 9 bases between them. The CDR3 has 13 residues. In DNA, the CDR3 is TGTGCCAGTAGTATAGGGCACGGAGACACCATATATTTT. Translating it yields CASSIGHGDTIYF.

This chain joins TRBV5-1 and TRBJ2-5, with a possible D match to TRBD2 (5 bases). Trimming removed 1 base at V and 0 bases at J, with 7 bases between. Germline V CDR1 and CDR2: SGHRS, YFSETQ. The CDR3 contains 14 residues. The CDR3: CASSLTGYQETQYF. CDR3 nucleotides: TGCGCCAGCAGCTTGACGGGGTACCAAGAGACCCAGTACTTC.

V usage is TRBV5-4 and J usage is TRBJ1-6, with D tentatively TRBD1 (5 bases). Germline CDR1 reads SGHNT; CDR2 reads YYREEE (reference sequence). V lost 0 bases, J lost 6 bases, and 10 bases lay in between. The CDR3 extends over 15 amino acids. CDR3: CASSLDQGLNSPLHF. The CDR3 nucleotides are TGTGCCAGCAGCTTGGATCAGGGCCTTAATTCACCCCTCCACTTT.

V is TRBV12-5 and J is TRBJ1-1; D remains unclear. V lost 2 bases to trimming and J lost 3 bases, with 13 bases between them. This CDR3 has 15 amino acids. The germline CDR1 and CDR2 sequences are LGHNT and FRNRAP. Here the CDR3 DNA reads TGTGCTAGTGGTTTGTCGGCCGGGAGACACACTGAAGCTTTCTTT. Its protein product is CASGLSAGRHTEAFF.

The V call is TRBV15, the J call TRBJ2-1; D not certain. CDR1 is LNHNV and CDR2 is YYDKDF in the germline V gene (reference sequence). The CDR3 contains 14 residues. Trimming shortened V by 0 bases and J by 5 bases, and 8 bases separated the two germline ends. The CDR3 coding sequence is TGTGCCACCAGCAGAGATCATCCGGACAATGAGCAGTTCTTC. Protein: CATSRDHPDNEQFF.

The V gene is TRBV5-1, the J gene TRBJ1-1; D is unresolved. Trimming removed 0 bases from V and 4 bases from J, with 16 bases in between. The CDR3 has 16 amino acids. The germline V gene encodes CDR1 SGHRS and CDR2 YFSETQ. The DNA for the CDR3 is TGCGCCAGCAGCTTGGGGTTGGAGAGTAGTGGCACTGAAGCTTTCTTT. Amino acid sequence: CASSLGLESSGTEAFF.

The V call is TRBV5-3, the J call TRBJ2-1, with 8 bases aligning to TRBD2. TRBV5-3 is sorted into the ORF group, with uncertain function. V was clipped by 1 base and J by 4 bases; unmatched bases: 4. The CDR3 sequence is 15 residues long. CDR3 region: CARSLSLAGYNEQFF. DNA of the CDR3: TGTGCCAGAAGCTTGAGTCTAGCGGGTTACAATGAGCAGTTCTTC.

The CDR3 sequence: CASSPNGLAGDPYNEQFF. DNA for the CDR3: TGTGCCAGCAGCCCCAATGGACTAGCGGGGGACCCCTACAATGAGCAGTTCTTC. The V gene is TRBV11-2, the J gene TRBJ2-1; 13 bases map to TRBD2. Germline assignment: CDR1 SGHAT and CDR2 FQNNGV. The CDR3 consists of 18 residues. V gave up 5 bases and J gave up 2 bases; unmatched junction bases: 9. The full variable domain, with the rest looked up from reference TRBV11-2 and TRBJ2-1, is EAGVAQSPRYKIIEKRQSVAFWCNPISGHATLYWYQQILGQGPKLLIQFQNNGVVDDSQLPKDRFSAERLKGVDSTLKIQPAKLEDSAVYLCASSPNGLAGDPYNEQFFGPGTRLTVL.

J is TRBJ2-7 and V is TRBV5-6, with D perhaps matching TRBD2 (6 bases). The germline CDR1 and CDR2 sequences are SGHDT and YYEEEE. Trimming stripped 0 bases from V and 6 bases from J, with 10 bases between. This CDR3 has 13 residues. Written as DNA, the CDR3 is TGTGCCAGCAGCTTGGTTGGAGGGGTCGAGCAGTACGTC. Translating it yields CASSLVGGVEQYV.

Notes on this clone: The identical CDR3 is also encoded by other nucleotide sequences in the sample. The genes are TRBV2 and TRBJ2-3; TRBD2 aligns across 7 bases. The V gene end was trimmed by 8 bases and the J gene end by 3 bases; junction bases not matched to a gene: 11. The CDR3 length is 15 residues. The germline V gene encodes CDR1 SNHLY and CDR2 FYNNEI. The CDR3, as DNA: TGTGCCAGCCGTATCCTGCAGGGAGGGACAGATACGCAGTATTTT. Translating it yields CASRILQGGTDTQYF.

Written as DNA, the CDR3 is TGTGCCATCAGTGGAAGTGAGAGTGGCACTGAAGCTTTCTTT. Its translation: CAISGSESGTEAFF. The genes are TRBV10-3 and TRBJ1-1; no clear D gene. CDR1 ENHRY and CDR2 SYGVKD come from the germline V gene. The ends were cut back, 4 bases at V and 4 bases at J, with 13 bases in the middle. CDR3 length: 14 residues.

The chain has TRBV5-1 and TRBJ1-1; no firm D call. The CDR3 is 13 amino acids. The germline gives CDR1 SGHRS, CDR2 YFSETQ. Trimming removed 3 bases at V and 0 bases at J, with 6 bases between. Here the CDR3 DNA reads TGCGCCAGCAGCTCGACACTGAACACTGAAGCTTTCTTT. It codes for CASSSTLNTEAFF.

The CDR3 region is CASRDHSGGAGDTQYF. DNA of the CDR3: TGTGCCAGCAGGGACCATAGCGGGGGGGCTGGAGATACGCAGTATTTT. The chain recombines TRBV2 with TRBJ2-3; 11 bases match TRBD2. V shed 6 bases and J 5 bases; nucleotides not matched to a gene: 10. CDR3 length: 16 amino acids. Germline CDR1 SNHLY, CDR2 FYNNEI. Using reference TRBV2 and TRBJ2-3 for the parts outside the CDR3, the full variable domain is EPEVTQTPSHQVTQMGQEVILRCVPISNHLYFYWYRQILGQKVEFLVSFYNNEISEKSEIFDDQFSVERPDGSNFTLKIRSTKLEDSAMYFCASRDHSGGAGDTQYFGPGTRLTVL.

The chain links TRBV2 to TRBJ1-5; 9 nucleotides match TRBD1. The CDR3 runs 17 residues. In germline, CDR1 is SNHLY, CDR2 FYNNEI. V was clipped by 7 bases and J by 0 bases; unmatched bases: 10. CDR3 nucleotides: TGTGCCAGCAAGGACAGGGGTGGTTTTTATAGCAATCAGCCCCAGCATTTT. It is translated as CASKDRGGFYSNQPQHF. Looking up the rest from reference TRBV2 and TRBJ1-5 gives the full variable domain: EPEVTQTPSHQVTQMGQEVILRCVPISNHLYFYWYRQILGQKVEFLVSFYNNEISEKSEIFDDQFSVERPDGSNFTLKIRSTKLEDSAMYFCASKDRGGFYSNQPQHFGDGTRLSIL.

V gene TRBV9 combines with J gene TRBJ2-1, with 13 positions matching TRBD2. The CDR3 spans 16 residues. V shed 4 bases and J 5 bases; nucleotides not matched to a gene: 6. Germline CDR1 is SGDLS and CDR2 is YYNGEE. CDR3 nucleotide sequence: TGTGCCAGCAGCCCCCGACTAGCGGGAGGTCACAATGAGCAGTTCTTC. Translating it yields CASSPRLAGGHNEQFF.

The chain combines TRBV10-2 with TRBJ1-2; a weak D match, TRBD1 (6 bases). Trimming pared 5 bases from V and 7 bases from J, leaving 14 bases between. Germline CDR1 and CDR2: WSHSY and SAAADI. The CDR3 is 13 amino acids. The chain's CDR3 is CASSPGPQGGYTF. Written as DNA, the CDR3 is TGCGCCAGCAGTCCGGGCCCACAGGGTGGCTACACCTTC.